These T cell receptor beta chains were read from a single sample in a study of blood T cell repertoires in COVID-19. The repertoire was sequenced with immunoSEQ multiplex PCR; TCRdb's copy has only in-frame clones and lacks some. Of around 82,000 clones listed, 75% to 90% are singletons. Source material: peripheral blood. These receptors came from a man older than 75 with COVID-19, enrolled during active disease. CDR3s include the opening cysteine and the closing phenylalanine or tryptophan. Fields, in order: V gene, clone size, D gene, J gene, CDR3 DNA, CDR3 protein. The D gene is left open where the match is weak. Clone size, where shown, is once, few, many, or a class for clones that have expanded.

>TRBV9|few|TRBD1|TRBJ1-4
TGTGCCAGCAGCGTAAAAGGGACAGAAGAAAAACTGTTTTTT
CASSVKGTEEKLFF
>TRBV4-3|NA|NA|TRBJ1-4
TGCGCCAGCAGTCAAGGGCAGGAGGCAACTAATGAAAAACTGTTTTTT
CASSQGQEATNEKLFF
>TRBV7-3|once|TRBD1|TRBJ2-5
TGTGCCAGCAGCCCATACGGACAGGCCCAAGAGACCCAGTACTTC
CASSPYGQAQETQYF
>TRBV5-1|NA|NA|TRBJ1-1
TGCGCCAGCAGCTTGGGGCGGTCAGACACTGAAGCTTTCTTT
CASSLGRSDTEAFF
>TRBV5-4|NA|NA|TRBJ1-3
TGTGCCAGCAGCCCCGATCCGGGTAACACCATATATTTT
CASSPDPGNTIYF
>TRBV5-5|NA|NA|TRBJ1-1
TGTGCCAGCAGCTTGGAGCCTGTTAACACTGAAGCTTTCTTT
CASSLEPVNTEAFF
>TRBV18|NA|TRBD1|TRBJ2-7
TGTGCCAGCTCACCTGTCCGGACAGGGAGCTCCTACGAGCAGTACTTC
CASSPVRTGSSYEQYF
>TRBV9|NA|TRBD1|TRBJ2-7
TGTGCCAGCAGCCCTCGACCTCAGACAGGGGCCTACGAGCAGTACTTC
CASSPRPQTGAYEQYF
>TRBV6-8|NA|TRBD1|TRBJ1-2
TGTGCCAGCAGTTACCCCAGGGACAGACCAAACTATGGCTACACCTTC
CASSYPRDRPNYGYTF
>TRBV3-1/TRBV3-2|NA|TRBD1|TRBJ1-2
TGTGCCAGCAGCCTAGCCGGGACAGACTATGGCTACACCTTC
CASSLAGTDYGYTF
>TRBV10-3|NA|TRBD2|TRBJ2-1
TGTGCCATCAGTGAGTCTATCGGGACTATAAGAAATGAGCAGTTCTTC
CAISESIGTIRNEQFF
>TRBV18|once|NA|TRBJ1-2
TGTGCCAGCTCACCACCGTCGGGGGACCGTGGCTACACCTTC
CASSPPSGDRGYTF
>TRBV3-1/TRBV3-2|NA|TRBD1|TRBJ1-2
TGTGCCAGCAGCCCTGGTCGACAGGGGGCGGGTGGCTACACCTTC
CASSPGRQGAGGYTF
>TRBV19|NA|NA|TRBJ1-2
TGTGCCAGTACCCTACGGGGCTATGGCTACACCTTC
CASTLRGYGYTF
>TRBV21-1|NA|NA|TRBJ2-3
TGTGCCAGCAGCAAAGTAGCGGGGGGGCCGGGGGATACGCAGTATTTT
CASSKVAGGPGDTQYF
>TRBV12-3/TRBV12-4|NA|TRBD2|TRBJ2-7
TGTGCCAGCAGCCCGGGGGGGGAGCAGTACTTC
CASSPGGEQYF
>TRBV5-1|NA|TRBD1|TRBJ1-2
TGCGCCAGCAGCTTGGAAGCAGGGGGCAGAGGCTACACCTTC
CASSLEAGGRGYTF
>TRBV6-5|many|NA|TRBJ1-5
TGTGCCAGCAGGACCGGACAACAGCCCCAGCATTTT
CASRTGQQPQHF